The clone carrying this T cell receptor (beta chain) was seen a handful of times. CDR3 length: 13 residues. CDR1 and CDR2 from the germline V gene are ENHRY and SYGVKD. J lost 8 bases, V lost 9 bases, and 5 bases had no gene match. Unique molecular identifiers were used in preparing the TCRbeta library. Each CDR3 protein is one row after TCRdb ran MiXCR on the PCR reads. The top ten hold 2% to 2.5% of the sample, which has 500,000 to 600,000 distinct CDR3 sequences, over 25% seen once. This specimen belongs to a study of T-cell reconstitution after alpha-beta-depleted transplantation in children. V is TRBV10-3 and J is TRBJ2-1, with 12 bases that match TRBD2. Sample: PBMCs from the stem cell graft donor, taken from the stem cell graft. This clonotype was obtained from a human donor who donated a stem cell graft to a child with aplastic anemia. Here the CDR3 reads CAIGTSGSDEQFF. The CDR3 bases are TGTGCCATAGGGACTAGCGGGTCGGATGAGCAGTTCTTC.